A single sample gave rise to the 10 T cell receptor beta chains below, sequenced in a study of control samples from healthy donors and cancer patients. Measured with immunoSEQ multiplex PCR; TCRdb has only the in-frame clones, and not every one. The table includes approximately 160,000 clones, about 91% detected once. The sequenced material came from blood. The source of these receptors is a woman aged 40 to 55 in good health.

The chain uses TRBV12-3 or TRBV12-4 and TRBJ1-2; perhaps TRBD1 as D (5 bases). Trimming removed 6 bases from V and 4 bases from J, with 9 bases in between. This CDR3 is built from 12 residues. In DNA, the CDR3 is TGTGCCAGCAGCCGTGGGGGCTATGGCTACACCTTC. It translates to CASSRGGYGYTF.

The chain is built from TRBV6-2 or TRBV6-3 and TRBJ2-7, with D possibly matching TRBD2 (5 bases). The CDR3 extends over 15 amino acids. V was cut by 6 bases and J by 2 bases, with 17 bases left in between. The germline V gene has CDR1 MNHEY and CDR2 SVGEGT. The CDR3 loop reads CASSRAGLPAYEQYF. The DNA for the CDR3 is TGTGCCAGCAGCCGCGCCGGACTCCCCGCCTACGAGCAGTACTTC.

This clone appeared a few times. V is TRBV15 and J is TRBJ1-2; 8 bases align to TRBD1. CDR1 and CDR2 (germline): LNHNV, YYDKDF (reference sequence). CDR3 length: 14 residues. Losses at the gene ends were 0 bases for V and 6 bases for J; bases not matched to a gene: 3. CDR3 sequence: CATSRDQQGDGYTF. The DNA of the CDR3 is TGTGCCACCAGCAGAGATCAACAGGGGGATGGCTACACCTTC. The whole variable domain, filled in from reference TRBV15 and TRBJ1-2, reads DAMVIQNPRYQVTQFGKPVTLSCSQTLNHNVMYWYQQKSSQAPKLLFHYYDKDFNNEADTPDNFQSRRPNTSFCFLDIRSPGLGDTAMYLCATSRDQQGDGYTFGSGTRLTVV.

The chain employs TRBV12-3 or TRBV12-4 and TRBJ2-5; D is uncertain. Trimming shortened V by 5 bases and J by 5 bases, and 6 bases separated the two germline ends. This CDR3 is built from 11 residues. The CDR3 DNA follows: TGTGCCAGCAGTCCTGGTGAGACCCAGTACTTC. This sequence encodes CASSPGETQYF.

This chain links TRBV6-6 with TRBJ2-5; D tentatively reads TRBD1 or TRBD2 (6 bases each). CDR3 size: 13 residues. Germline values: CDR1 MNHNY, CDR2 SVGAGI (reference sequence). V was cut by 5 bases and J by 4 bases, with 11 bases left in between. The CDR3 region is CASSLGGRETQYF. CDR3 in DNA: TGTGCCAGCAGTCTGGGGGGCAGAGAGACCCAGTACTTC.

J is TRBJ2-3 and V is TRBV29-1; 7 positions match TRBD1. CDR3 length: 15 residues. J was trimmed by 4 bases and V by 6 bases; bases with no gene match: 13. Germline V gives CDR1 SQVTM, CDR2 ANQGSEA. Here the CDR3 DNA reads TGCAGCGTCGCGTTCACAGGGGCCCTCGCAGATACGCAGTATTTT. Amino acid sequence: CSVAFTGALADTQYF.

The chain recombines TRBV11-2 with TRBJ2-1; TRBD1 is a possible D gene (7 bases). From germline, CDR1 is SGHAT and CDR2 FQNNGV. V shed 5 bases and J shed 0 bases, with 11 bases lying between them. CDR3 size: 15 residues. The CDR3 region is CASSPQGGSYNEQFF. CDR3 DNA sequence: TGTGCCAGCAGCCCCCAGGGGGGCTCCTACAATGAGCAGTTCTTC.

The chain recombines TRBV13 with TRBJ1-2; 7 bases agree with TRBD1. Looked up from germline, CDR1 is PRHDT and CDR2 is FYEKMQ (reference sequence). The CDR3 runs to 14 residues. V dropped 3 bases and J dropped 0; count of bases not matched to a gene: 1. The CDR3 reads CASSFGTANYGYTF. CDR3 in DNA: TGTGCCAGCAGCTTTGGGACAGCTAACTATGGCTACACCTTC.

The chain uses TRBV28 and TRBJ1-5; D is unresolved. CDR1 is MDHEN, CDR2 SYDVKM, per germline. The CDR3 extends over 12 amino acids. V lost 7 bases and J lost 4, with 8 bases in between. The CDR3 region has the DNA TGTGCCAGCATTAATCCTAATCAGCCCCAGCATTTT. Translated, it gives CASINPNQPQHF. Complete variable domain (other parts from reference TRBV28 and TRBJ1-5): DVKVTQSSRYLVKRTGEKVFLECVQDMDHENMFWYRQDPGLGLRLIYFSYDVKMKEKGDIPEGYSVSREKKERFSLILESASTNQTSMYLCASINPNQPQHFGDGTRLSIL.

This sequence joins TRBV6-2 or TRBV6-3 and TRBJ2-7; perhaps TRBD2 as D (7 bases). The length of the CDR3 is 13 residues. Trimming took 5 bases from V and 2 from J, leaving 10 bases between them. Germline values: CDR1 MNHEY, CDR2 SVGEGT. The CDR3 DNA reads TGTGCCAGCAGTAGCGGGACAACCTACGAGCAGTACTTC. Amino acids: CASSSGTTYEQYF.